This TCR beta chain was captured by sequencing in a study of blood T cell repertoires in COVID-19. This clone was seen only a few times. Trimming removed 2 bases from V and 3 bases from J, with 11 bases in between. The CDR3 length is 14 residues. Germline V gene data show CDR1 as KGHSH and CDR2 as LQKENI. Method: immunoSEQ multiplex PCR; TCRdb's copy keeps in-frame clones and lacks some. Here the sample spans about 94,000 clones, nearly 80% being singletons. The material sequenced was peripheral blood. The chain uses TRBV18 and TRBJ2-7, with D perhaps matching TRBD2 (5 bases). The receptor comes from a man aged 65 to 85 with COVID-19, enrolled during active disease. The CDR3 region has the DNA TGTGCCAGCTCACCAGGCCCACGGGACTACGAGCAGTACTTC. Protein sequence: CASSPGPRDYEQYF. Full variable domain (outside the CDR3, taken from reference TRBV18 and TRBJ2-7): NAGVMQNPRHLVRRRGQEARLRCSPMKGHSHVYWYRQLPEEGLKFMVYLQKENIIDESGMPKERFSAEFPKEGPSILRIQQVVRGDSAAYFCASSPGPRDYEQYFGPGTRLTVT.